Below are 31 T cell receptor beta chains sequenced from a single sample in a study of PD-1 blockade in classical Hodgkin lymphoma. Time point reported: newly diagnosed, previously untreated cHL patient sample. Isolated CD8+ T cells were derived from thawed PBMCs through magnetic negative selection. Profiling relied on immunoSEQ multiplex PCR, and the TCRdb table lists in-frame clones only, not all of them. The table lists more than 12,000 clones, approximately 90% of them singletons. The sequenced sample consisted of CD8+ T cells from blood. Every receptor here comes from a human donor with classical Hodgkin lymphoma.

The chain carries TRBV11-2 and TRBJ1-6, with a weak D call TRBD1 (5 bases). V was pared by 6 bases and J by 0 bases, with 18 bases between. Germline V gene lookup returns CDR1 SGHAT and CDR2 FQNNGV. The CDR3 totals 18 residues. CDR3 nucleotides: TGTGCCAGCAGAGGGGTCTTGGGGGTCGGCTCCTATAATTCACCCCTCCACTTT. It translates to CASRGVLGVGSYNSPLHF.

This rearrangement joins TRBV7-9 to TRBJ2-7; TRBD1 agrees at 11 bases. The CDR3 is 15 residues long. With V trimmed by 4 bases and J by 5 bases, 7 bases remained unmatched. Germline-derived CDR1 and CDR2 are SEHNR and FQNEAQ (reference sequence). This chain's CDR3 is CASSSRDRGDHEQYF. CDR3 nucleotide sequence: TGTGCCAGCAGCTCCCGGGACAGGGGGGACCACGAGCAGTACTTC.

The rearrangement uses TRBV27 and TRBJ2-2; a possible D gene is TRBD1 (5 bases). This CDR3 comprises 14 residues. V gave up 3 bases and J gave up 7 bases, with 12 bases separating them. Germline assignment: CDR1 MNHEY and CDR2 SMNVEV (reference sequence). This CDR3 is CASSFGSGHGELFF. The CDR3 DNA is TGTGCCAGCAGTTTCGGGTCAGGGCACGGGGAGCTGTTTTTT.

V gene TRBV19 combines with J gene TRBJ2-1; 10 nucleotides agree with TRBD1. V trimming: 1 base; J trimming: 7 bases; junction bases outside the gene matches: 7. The CDR3 extends over 16 amino acids. CDR1 and CDR2 from the germline V gene are LNHDA and SQIVND (reference sequence). The CDR3 DNA reads TGTGCCAGTAGTATAGGACCCGGGACAGGGGATAATGAGCAGTTCTTC. It translates to CASSIGPGTGDNEQFF.

The table lists this clone with a count of one. The chain links TRBV27 to TRBJ1-1, with 8 bases that match TRBD1. The V gene's germline CDR1 is MNHEY and CDR2 SMNVEV (reference sequence). There are 16 residues in the CDR3. After removal of 2 bases from V and 3 bases from J, the junction contained 8 bases not matched to a gene. CDR3 coding DNA: TGTGCCAGCAGTTTACTATGGCAGGGGGCGGACACTGAAGCTTTCTTT. Its translation: CASSLLWQGADTEAFF.

The chain uses TRBV7-9 and TRBJ1-3, with TRBD1 matching 8 bases. This CDR3 spans 14 amino acids. Germline V gene lookup returns CDR1 SEHNR and CDR2 FQNEAQ (reference sequence). Trimming took 3 bases from V and 8 from J; bases not matched to a gene: 6. DNA of the CDR3: TGTGCCAGCAGCTTCCTCGACAGGGGAGACACCATATATTTT. Translated: CASSFLDRGDTIYF.

V is TRBV9 and J is TRBJ2-1; 14 nucleotides agree with TRBD2. From germline, CDR1 is SGDLS and CDR2 YYNGEE. This CDR3 is 18 amino acids long. The V gene end was trimmed by 4 bases and the J gene end by 2 bases; junction bases not matched to a gene: 8. CDR3 sequence (DNA): TGTGCCAGCAGCCCCGGGACTAGCGGGAGAACTACCTACAATGAGCAGTTCTTC. This gives the protein CASSPGTSGRTTYNEQFF.

The V gene is TRBV28, the J gene TRBJ2-1; D may be TRBD1 or TRBD2 (6 bases each). Germline-derived CDR1 and CDR2 are MDHEN and SYDVKM. Deletions cut 6 bases from V and 6 bases from J, with 24 bases between. The CDR3 covers 17 residues. The CDR3 loop is CASSPRGLATNPNEQFF. The CDR3 DNA is TGTGCCAGCAGCCCCCGGGGGCTAGCGACCAATCCCAATGAGCAGTTCTTC.

In regard to this clone: This sample also contains other DNA sequences that code for the same CDR3. This sequence joins TRBV27 and TRBJ1-1; the D is unclear. Germline assignment: CDR1 MNHEY and CDR2 SMNVEV (reference sequence). Trimming removed 2 bases from V and 0 bases from J, with 4 bases in between. The CDR3 contains 13 residues. The CDR3 DNA follows: TGTGCCAGCAGTTTAGGGTTGAACACTGAAGCTTTCTTT. It codes for CASSLGLNTEAFF.

The chain uses TRBV4-2 and TRBJ2-1, with 9 positions matching TRBD2. The CDR3 extends over 17 amino acids. Germline V CDR1 and CDR2: LGHNA, YNFKEQ. J gave up 0 bases and V 4 bases, and 7 bases lay outside the gene matches. The CDR3 nucleotides read TGTGCCAGCAGCCCACGACTAGCGGAAAGCTCCTACAATGAGCAGTTCTTC. This encodes CASSPRLAESSYNEQFF.

The V call is TRBV28, the J call TRBJ1-3; the D gene is possibly TRBD1 (6 bases). Germline CDR1 is MDHEN and CDR2 is SYDVKM. CDR3 length: 14 amino acids. V lost 3 bases and J 2 bases, leaving 8 bases between the germline ends. The CDR3 coding sequence is TGTGCCAGCAGTTTCAGGGGTACTGGAAACACCATATATTTT. Protein: CASSFRGTGNTIYF.

This clone appeared a single time. V usage is TRBV13 and J usage is TRBJ2-3; TRBD2 might be the D (6 bases). Per germline, CDR1 PRHDT and CDR2 FYEKMQ (reference sequence). Trimming cost V 4 bases and J 5 bases, with 16 bases left between them. The CDR3 is 15 amino acids. CDR3 DNA sequence: TGTGCCAGCAGCTGTACAGAGGAGGGTCGAGATACGCAGTATTTT. Its protein is CASSCTEEGRDTQYF.

The genes are TRBV5-1 and TRBJ2-3, with no clear D. From germline, CDR1 is SGHRS and CDR2 YFSETQ. CDR3 size: 20 residues. Trimming pared 2 bases from V and 5 bases from J, leaving 30 bases between. The CDR3 is CASSLSSAVDRLIWGDTQYF. The CDR3 coding sequence is TGCGCCAGCAGCTTATCATCAGCCGTGGACCGGTTAATATGGGGAGATACGCAGTATTTT.

The V call is TRBV15, the J call TRBJ2-7; 7 nucleotides line up with TRBD1. The V segment lost 3 bases and the J segment 6 bases; nucleotides outside the gene matches: 8. The CDR3 has 14 residues. Per germline, CDR1 LNHNV and CDR2 YYDKDF (reference sequence). For the CDR3, the DNA is TGTGCCACCAGCAGCGACAGGGTTGGCGGCGAGCAGTACTTC. Encoded protein: CATSSDRVGGEQYF.

V and J are TRBV9 and TRBJ2-1; D is possibly TRBD2 (5 bases). The CDR3 is 15 amino acids. CDR1 is SGDLS and CDR2 is YYNGEE in the germline V gene. Trimming shortened V by 1 base and J by 7 bases, and 15 bases separated the two germline ends. In DNA form, the CDR3 reads TGTGCCAGCAGCGTAAGTGGAGAGACGGGGAATGAGCAGTTCTTC. Residues: CASSVSGETGNEQFF.

The chain employs TRBV15 and TRBJ1-2; D perhaps matches TRBD1 (5 bases). There are 11 residues in the CDR3. V gave up 8 bases and J gave up 6 bases, with 10 bases separating them. Germline assignment: CDR1 LNHNV and CDR2 YYDKDF (reference sequence). Here the CDR3 reads CATGKGHGYTF. Written as DNA, the CDR3 is TGTGCCACCGGGAAGGGGCATGGCTACACCTTC.

This CDR3 reads CATSSPLSGFTDTQYF. The CDR3 DNA follows: TGTGCCACCAGCAGCCCCCTATCGGGGTTTACAGATACGCAGTATTTT. This rearrangement joins TRBV15 to TRBJ2-3; possibly TRBD2 for D (5 bases). The CDR3 has 16 residues. V was shortened by 3 bases and J by 3 bases, with 16 bases between the two germline ends. Germline V CDR1 and CDR2: LNHNV, YYDKDF (reference sequence).

The J gene is TRBJ1-6, the V gene TRBV7-9, with D possibly TRBD1 on 5 matching bases. CDR3 length: 14 amino acids. Germline V lookup: CDR1 SEHNR, CDR2 FQNEAQ (reference sequence). V lost 5 bases and J 7 bases, leaving 12 bases between the germline ends. The CDR3 sequence is CASSPGASNSPLHF. Written as DNA, the CDR3 is TGTGCCAGCAGCCCCGGGGCCTCGAATTCACCCCTCCACTTT.

The chain joins TRBV5-4 to TRBJ1-1, with 7 positions matching TRBD1. There are 15 residues in the CDR3. V shed 0 bases, J shed 4 bases, and the junction held 6 bases outside the gene matches. Germline V gene data show CDR1 as SGHNT and CDR2 as YYREEE (reference sequence). The CDR3 DNA follows: TGTGCCAGCAGCTTGGACAGGGGCGGGGGCACTGAAGCTTTCTTT. Translation: CASSLDRGGGTEAFF. Full variable domain (remainder filled in from reference TRBV5-4 and TRBJ1-1): ETGVTQSPTHLIKTRGQQVTLRCSSQSGHNTVSWYQQALGQGPQFIFQYYREEENGRGNFPPRFSGLQFPNYSSELNVNALELDDSALYLCASSLDRGGGTEAFFGQGTRLTVV.

This clone was counted once. The chain employs TRBV19 and TRBJ1-1; D is possibly TRBD1 (5 bases). Germline lookup yields CDR1 LNHDA and CDR2 SQIVND (reference sequence). The V end was cut by 6 bases, the J end by 3 bases, with 17 bases between. CDR3 length equals 15 residues. Here the CDR3 DNA reads TGTGCCAGTAGGGTCCAGGACGGGGGGGACACTGAAGCTTTCTTT. Translating gives CASRVQDGGDTEAFF.

V and J are TRBV9 and TRBJ2-3; 10 nucleotides match TRBD2. This CDR3 is 19 amino acids long. V trimming: 0 bases; J trimming: 2 bases; junction bases outside the gene matches: 12. The germline gives CDR1 SGDLS, CDR2 YYNGEE. As DNA, the CDR3 is TGTGCCAGCAGCGTAGCTTTGACCCTAGCGGGAGCGGACACAGATACGCAGTATTTT. Its protein product is CASSVALTLAGADTDTQYF.

The chain uses TRBV14 and TRBJ2-1; D gene uncertain. The V end lost 1 base, the J end lost 9 bases, and 16 bases lay between the germline ends. The CDR3 runs 15 residues. The germline CDR1 and CDR2 sequences are SGHDN and FVKESK. The CDR3 sequence is CASSQAHSLKAEQFF. In DNA, the CDR3 is TGTGCCAGCAGCCAAGCACATAGCTTGAAGGCTGAGCAGTTCTTC. Complete variable domain (other parts from reference TRBV14 and TRBJ2-1): EAGVTQFPSHSVIEKGQTVTLRCDPISGHDNLYWYRRVMGKEIKFLLHFVKESKQDESGMPNNRFLAERTGGTYSTLKVQPAELEDSGVYFCASSQAHSLKAEQFFGPGTRLTVL.

The chain combines TRBV19 with TRBJ2-1, with D unresolved. CDR3 length equals 16 residues. Germline V gene data show CDR1 as LNHDA and CDR2 as SQIVND (reference sequence). The ends were cut back, 3 bases at V and 1 base at J, with 13 bases in the middle. The CDR3 nucleotides read TGTGCCAGTAGTATCAGTCAGGTCTGGTCCTACAATGAGCAGTTCTTC. It is translated as CASSISQVWSYNEQFF.

The chain carries TRBV4-1 and TRBJ1-2; 8 bases align to TRBD1. CDR3 length: 14 residues. The trim removed 1 base at V and 11 bases at J, leaving 9 bases unmatched. The germline gives CDR1 MGHRA, CDR2 YSYEKL. CDR3 sequence reads: CASSQGFDRGIYTF. DNA for the CDR3: TGCGCCAGCAGCCAAGGATTCGACAGGGGTATATACACCTTC.

The chain links TRBV6-5 to TRBJ2-7, with unresolved D. V was cut by 5 bases and J by 3 bases, with 17 bases left in between. The CDR3 sequence is 15 residues long. Germline V CDR1 and CDR2: MNHEY, SVGAGI. In nucleotides, the CDR3 is TGTGCCAGCAGTCCCGCAGGTGACCTCCTCTACGAGCAGTACGTC. It translates to CASSPAGDLLYEQYV.

The genes are TRBV6-5 and TRBJ2-4; TRBD1 is a possible D gene (5 bases). CDR1 and CDR2 (germline): MNHEY, SVGAGI. The CDR3 has 16 amino acids. Trimming cost V 4 bases and J 4 bases, with 17 bases left between them. CDR3 region: CASSWFNGQGKNIQYF. CDR3 nucleotides: TGTGCCAGCAGTTGGTTTAACGGGCAGGGAAAAAACATTCAGTACTTC.

This chain joins TRBV9 and TRBJ2-2; D may be TRBD2 (6 bases). Germline CDR1 and CDR2: SGDLS and YYNGEE. V was cut by 4 bases and J by 3 bases, with 25 bases left in between. This CDR3 is built from 19 residues. The CDR3 reads CASSSHLAAGPRDTGELFF. The CDR3 region has the DNA TGTGCCAGCAGCTCGCATCTCGCCGCGGGGCCCCGAGACACCGGGGAGCTGTTTTTT.

This chain connects TRBV7-9 to TRBJ2-5; 12 bases agree with TRBD2. The trim removed 8 bases at V and 5 bases at J, leaving 9 bases unmatched. Germline V gives CDR1 SEHNR, CDR2 FQNEAQ (reference sequence). The CDR3 runs 15 residues. For the CDR3, the DNA is TGTGCCAGCGGCGTAGGGCTAGCGGGGGGGGAGACCCAGTACTTC. Protein sequence: CASGVGLAGGETQYF.

This clone was seen more than once but under ten times. The V gene is TRBV7-9, the J gene TRBJ2-1; D is unresolved. Germline CDR1 and CDR2: SEHNR and FQNEAQ (reference sequence). With 8 bases removed from V and 6 bases from J, the gap between germline ends came to 11 bases. There are 12 residues in the CDR3. The CDR3 bases are TGTGCCAGCGACCCCGGGCTCAATGAGCAGTTCTTC. It encodes CASDPGLNEQFF.

The V and J genes are TRBV28 and TRBJ2-3, with 10 bases fitting TRBD2. The CDR3 loop spans 21 amino acids. CDR1 MDHEN and CDR2 SYDVKM come from the germline V gene. Germline trimming cut 2 bases from V and 4 bases from J; bases unmatched to any gene: 21. The CDR3, as DNA: TGTGCCAGCAGTTTAATTCCCCCGGTAGCGAGCGGGAGGGCCGTCTCAGATACGCAGTATTTT. It yields the protein CASSLIPPVASGRAVSDTQYF. Full variable domain (rest looked up from reference TRBV28 and TRBJ2-3): DVKVTQSSRYLVKRTGEKVFLECVQDMDHENMFWYRQDPGLGLRLIYFSYDVKMKEKGDIPEGYSVSREKKERFSLILESASTNQTSMYLCASSLIPPVASGRAVSDTQYFGPGTRLTVL.

CDR3 protein: CASSLGTSGYNEQFF. In DNA form, the CDR3 reads TGTGCCAGCAGCTTGGGGACTAGCGGCTACAATGAGCAGTTCTTC. V gene TRBV5-5 combines with J gene TRBJ2-1; 10 positions match TRBD2. Germline CDR1 is SGHKS and CDR2 is YYEKEE (reference sequence). The CDR3 sequence is 15 residues long. V was pared by 0 bases and J by 3 bases, with 0 bases of the junction left unmatched. Full variable domain (remainder filled in from reference TRBV5-5 and TRBJ2-1): DAGVTQSPTHLIKTRGQQVTLRCSPISGHKSVSWYQQVLGQGPQFIFQYYEKEERGRGNFPDRFSARQFPNYSSELNVNALLLGDSALYLCASSLGTSGYNEQFFGPGTRLTVL.